This is a list of T cell receptor beta chains from one sample in a study of CD8 T cells in ankylosing spondylitis. TCRdb processed the 5' RACE reads anew with MiXCR; each CDR3 protein has one entry. This sample has more than 200,000 distinct CDR3 sequences; 20% to 30% occur once, and the top ten carry 0.5% to 0.65%. The specimen was blood, either unsorted or a sorted T cell fraction (not recorded which). These receptors were taken from a male donor with ankylosing spondylitis or in good health (not recorded which). Both conserved end residues are part of each CDR3. Fields, in order: clone size, V gene, D gene, J gene, CDR3 DNA, CDR3 protein. D genes are given only for firm matches. Not all rows give a size; the values are once, few, many and, for expanded clones, a class.

abundance: many; v_gene: TRBV20-1; d_gene: .; j_gene: TRBJ2-6; CDR3nt: TGCAGTGCTCGGACAGTTTCTGGGGCCAACGTCCTGACTTTC; CDR3aa: CSARTVSGANVLTF
abundance: many; v_gene: TRBV20-1; d_gene: .; j_gene: TRBJ2-3; CDR3nt: TGCAGTGCTAGACTAGCCTCAGATACGCAGTATTTT; CDR3aa: CSARLASDTQYF
abundance: many; v_gene: TRBV29-1; d_gene: .; j_gene: TRBJ2-1; CDR3nt: TGCAGCGTTGCCCCAGGGGGAGGTAGCTACAATGAGCAGTTCTTC; CDR3aa: CSVAPGGGSYNEQFF
abundance: .; v_gene: TRBV10-3; d_gene: .; j_gene: TRBJ2-4; CDR3nt: TGTGCCATCTCCCCCGGACATGAGAACATTCAGTACTTC; CDR3aa: CAISPGHENIQYF
abundance: many; v_gene: TRBV12-3/TRBV12-4; d_gene: .; j_gene: TRBJ2-1; CDR3nt: TGTGCCAGCAGTTTAGCTCGGTCAGGGGTCTACAATGAGCAGTTCTTC; CDR3aa: CASSLARSGVYNEQFF
abundance: .; v_gene: TRBV29-1; d_gene: TRBD2; j_gene: TRBJ2-5; CDR3nt: TGCAGCGTTGTAGTCCGGGGGGTGGAGACCCAGTACTTC; CDR3aa: CSVVVRGVETQYF
abundance: few; v_gene: TRBV20-1; d_gene: TRBD2; j_gene: TRBJ2-7; CDR3nt: TGCAGTGCTAGAGAGGCGGGGGGGCCCGACGAGCAGTACTTC; CDR3aa: CSAREAGGPDEQYF
abundance: many; v_gene: TRBV24-1; d_gene: TRBD1; j_gene: TRBJ1-1; CDR3nt: TGTGCCACCAGTGACCGGACAGGGTGGATGAACACTGAAGCTTTCTTT; CDR3aa: CATSDRTGWMNTEAFF
abundance: few; v_gene: TRBV29-1; d_gene: TRBD1; j_gene: TRBJ2-7; CDR3nt: TGCAGCGTTGAAGGACAGGGCCTTTCCGAGCAGTACTTC; CDR3aa: CSVEGQGLSEQYF
abundance: .; v_gene: TRBV20-1; d_gene: .; j_gene: TRBJ2-1; CDR3nt: TGCAGTGCTAGGGGGGGGGCCGAGACGAATGAGCAGTTCTTC; CDR3aa: CSARGGAETNEQFF
abundance: few; v_gene: TRBV10-3; d_gene: .; j_gene: TRBJ2-1; CDR3nt: TGTGCCATCAGTGAGTCGGCGGGTTCCTACAATGAGCAGTTCTTC; CDR3aa: CAISESAGSYNEQFF
abundance: many; v_gene: TRBV27; d_gene: .; j_gene: TRBJ1-4; CDR3nt: TGTGCCAGCAGTTTATTAGCGGGCGGTTTTGGATCTAATGAAAAACTGTTTTTT; CDR3aa: CASSLLAGGFGSNEKLFF
abundance: few; v_gene: TRBV12-3/TRBV12-4; d_gene: .; j_gene: TRBJ1-2; CDR3nt: TGTGCCAGCAGTCCGCTCCCCCCCCTCGGCTACACCTTC; CDR3aa: CASSPLPPLGYTF
abundance: many; v_gene: TRBV20-1; d_gene: .; j_gene: TRBJ2-5; CDR3nt: TGCAGTGCTGCCCAAGAGACCCAGTACTTC; CDR3aa: CSAAQETQYF
abundance: many; v_gene: TRBV24-1; d_gene: .; j_gene: TRBJ1-5; CDR3nt: TGTGCCACCAGTGACACCGGACGGAATCAGCCCCAGCATTTT; CDR3aa: CATSDTGRNQPQHF
abundance: many; v_gene: TRBV20-1; d_gene: .; j_gene: TRBJ2-3; CDR3nt: TGCAGCGCAGTGGGTTCCTCTGCGGCAGATACGCAGTATTTT; CDR3aa: CSAVGSSAADTQYF
abundance: .; v_gene: TRBV5-4; d_gene: .; j_gene: TRBJ1-6; CDR3nt: TGTGCCAGCAGCTTGGTGGCCTATAATTCACCCCTCCACTTT; CDR3aa: CASSLVAYNSPLHF